The clone carrying this TCR beta chain came up a few times. Its target is unknown. The data derive from a study of T cells after yellow fever vaccination. Overall study context: When fractions had low cell numbers, they were prepared with SMART-Seq v4 Ultra Low Input. Study-level points and caveats: FACS-sorted repertoires could harbor abundant contaminating bulk-population clonotypes. Detected again after the booster were most primary-vaccination clones, at 96% CD4 and 88% CD8.

A process of 5'RACE template switching, which added a universal primer site and UMIs, was used to make TCR cDNA. TCRdb passed the 5' RACE reads through MiXCR, listing each CDR3 protein once. Here the sample spans some 260,000 distinct CDR3 sequences, about 5.2% being singletons. Trimming pared 3 bases from V and 5 bases from J, leaving 12 bases between. This CDR3 is built from 14 residues. Germline V lookup: CDR1 SGHTA, CDR2 FQGTGA. The rearrangement joins TRBV7-3 to TRBJ2-3, with D maybe TRBD2 (7 bases). This specimen consisted of CD4+ T cells sorted from PBMCs, obtained on the day of the yellow fever booster vaccination. This TCR derives from a man younger than 30 who received the YFV17D yellow fever vaccine. The CDR3 spells CASSLGGGVDTQYF. In DNA, the CDR3 is TGTGCCAGCAGCTTGGGGGGGGGCGTAGATACGCAGTATTTT.